The sample holds many counts of the clone carrying this TCR beta chain. Its cognate antigen is unknown. Individual cDNA molecules were tagged with unique molecular identifiers, the study reported. TCRdb reprocessed the 5' RACE reads with MiXCR, giving one entry per CDR3 protein. This repertoire shows approximately 49,000 distinct CDR3 sequences, around 11% found once; its top ten account for about 8.9%. The sample originates from a study of early T cells in non-severe SARS-CoV-2 infection. Study results and limitations: Missing private and CD4 specificities, VDJdb matching favored anti-spike CD8 responses.

Germline V gene lookup returns CDR1 SGHTA and CDR2 FQGNSA. Trimming removed 2 bases from V and 6 bases from J, with 14 bases in between. The CDR3 runs 14 residues. Material for sequencing was whole blood. The receptor comes from an adult who was a healthcare worker with PCR-confirmed SARS-CoV-2 infection or an uninfected control (not recorded which). The chain employs TRBV7-2 and TRBJ2-7; D is undetermined. The CDR3 DNA reads TGTGCCAGCAGCTTAACCATACCGGTGGTCGAGCAGTACTTC. Translating it yields CASSLTIPVVEQYF. The full variable domain, its missing parts supplied by reference TRBV7-2 and TRBJ2-7, is GAGVSQSPSNKVTEKGKDVELRCDPISGHTALYWYRQSLGQGLEFLIYFQGNSAPDKSGLPSDRFSAERTGGSVSTLTIQRTQQEDSAVYLCASSLTIPVVEQYFGPGTRLTVT.